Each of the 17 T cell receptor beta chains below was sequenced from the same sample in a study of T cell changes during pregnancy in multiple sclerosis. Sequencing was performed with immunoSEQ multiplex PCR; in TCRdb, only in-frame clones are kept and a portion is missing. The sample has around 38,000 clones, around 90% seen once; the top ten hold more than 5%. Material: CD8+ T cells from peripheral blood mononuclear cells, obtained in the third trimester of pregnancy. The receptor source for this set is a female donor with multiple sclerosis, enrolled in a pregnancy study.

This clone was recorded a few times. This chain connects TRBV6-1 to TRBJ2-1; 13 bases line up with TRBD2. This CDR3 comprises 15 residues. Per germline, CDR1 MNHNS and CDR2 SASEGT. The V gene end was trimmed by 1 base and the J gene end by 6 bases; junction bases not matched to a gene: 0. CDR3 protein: CASSEGLAGGNEQFF. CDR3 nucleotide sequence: TGTGCCAGCAGTGAAGGACTAGCGGGAGGCAATGAGCAGTTCTTC.

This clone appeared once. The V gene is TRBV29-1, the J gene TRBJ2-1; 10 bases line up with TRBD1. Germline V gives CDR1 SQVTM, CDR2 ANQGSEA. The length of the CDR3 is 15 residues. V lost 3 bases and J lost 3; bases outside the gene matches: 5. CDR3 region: CSVEGDRGYYNEQFF. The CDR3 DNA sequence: TGCAGCGTTGAGGGGGACAGGGGATACTACAATGAGCAGTTCTTC.

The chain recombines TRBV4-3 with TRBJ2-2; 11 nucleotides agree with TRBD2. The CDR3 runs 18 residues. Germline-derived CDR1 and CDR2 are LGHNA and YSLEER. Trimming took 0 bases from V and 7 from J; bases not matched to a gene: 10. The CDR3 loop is CASSQDRDSGRAGGELFF. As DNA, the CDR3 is TGCGCCAGCAGCCAAGATAGGGATAGCGGGAGGGCCGGCGGGGAGCTGTTTTTT.

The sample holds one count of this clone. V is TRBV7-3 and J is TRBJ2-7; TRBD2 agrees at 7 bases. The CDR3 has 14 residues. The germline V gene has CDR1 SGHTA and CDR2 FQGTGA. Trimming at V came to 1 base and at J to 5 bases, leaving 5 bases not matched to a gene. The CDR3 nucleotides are TGTGCCAGCAGCTTAATGCGGGAGTCCAACGAGCAGTACTTC. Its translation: CASSLMRESNEQYF.

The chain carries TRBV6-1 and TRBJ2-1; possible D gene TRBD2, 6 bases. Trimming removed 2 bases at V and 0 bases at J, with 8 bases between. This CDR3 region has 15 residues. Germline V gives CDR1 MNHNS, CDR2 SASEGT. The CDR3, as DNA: TGTGCCAGCAGTGAACTAGCGAGCTCCTACAATGAGCAGTTCTTC. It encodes CASSELASSYNEQFF.

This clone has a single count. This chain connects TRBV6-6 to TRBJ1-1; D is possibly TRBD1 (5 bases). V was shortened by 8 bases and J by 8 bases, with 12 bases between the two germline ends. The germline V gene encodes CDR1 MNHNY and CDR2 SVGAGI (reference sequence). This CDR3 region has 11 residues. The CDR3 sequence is CASLTGHEAFF. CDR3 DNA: TGTGCCAGCTTAACAGGACACGAAGCTTTCTTT.

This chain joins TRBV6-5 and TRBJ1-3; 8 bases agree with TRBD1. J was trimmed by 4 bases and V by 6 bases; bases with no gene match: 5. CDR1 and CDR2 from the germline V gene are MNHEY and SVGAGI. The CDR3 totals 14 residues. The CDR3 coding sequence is TGTGCCAGCAGGGCAGGGGGCACCGGAAACACCATATATTTT. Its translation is CASRAGGTGNTIYF.

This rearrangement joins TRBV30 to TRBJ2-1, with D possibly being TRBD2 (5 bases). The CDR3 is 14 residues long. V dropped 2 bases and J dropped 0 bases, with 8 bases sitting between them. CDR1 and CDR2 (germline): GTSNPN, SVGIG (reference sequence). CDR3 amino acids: CAWSPGSSYNEQFF. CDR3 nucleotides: TGTGCCTGGAGTCCGGGGTCCTCCTACAATGAGCAGTTCTTC. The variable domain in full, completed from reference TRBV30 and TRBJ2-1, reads SQTIHQWPATLVQPVGSPLSLECTVEGTSNPNLYWYRQAAGRGLQLLFYSVGIGQISSEVPQNLSASRPQDRQFILSSKKLLLSDSGFYLCAWSPGSSYNEQFFGPGTRLTVL.

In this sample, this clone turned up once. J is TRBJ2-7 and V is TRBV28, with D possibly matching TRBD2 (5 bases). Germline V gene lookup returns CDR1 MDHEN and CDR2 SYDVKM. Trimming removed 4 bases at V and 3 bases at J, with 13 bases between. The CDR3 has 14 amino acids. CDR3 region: CASSYEGTFYEQYF. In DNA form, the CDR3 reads TGTGCCAGCAGTTATGAGGGAACTTTCTACGAGCAGTACTTC.

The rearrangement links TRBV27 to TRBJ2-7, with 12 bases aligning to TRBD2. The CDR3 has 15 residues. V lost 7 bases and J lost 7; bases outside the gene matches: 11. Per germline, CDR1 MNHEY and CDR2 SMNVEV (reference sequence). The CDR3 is CASIPLAGGPREQYF. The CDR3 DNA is TGTGCCAGCATTCCTCTAGCGGGAGGGCCGCGGGAGCAGTACTTC.

The CDR3 nucleotides read TGTGCCAGCAGCTTCACCCCGACAGGGAACGAGCAGTACTTC. Protein: CASSFTPTGNEQYF. This rearrangement joins TRBV7-6 to TRBJ2-7; 7 nucleotides align to TRBD1. The germline CDR1 and CDR2 sequences are SGHVS and FNYEAQ. The ends lost 3 bases at V and 5 bases at J; junction bases unmatched: 7. The CDR3 totals 14 residues.

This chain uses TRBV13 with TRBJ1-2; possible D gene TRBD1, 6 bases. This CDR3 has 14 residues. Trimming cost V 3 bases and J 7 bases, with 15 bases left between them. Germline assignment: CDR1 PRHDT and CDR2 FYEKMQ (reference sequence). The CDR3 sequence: CASSLEGGLGGYTF. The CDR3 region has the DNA TGTGCCAGCAGCTTGGAGGGGGGGCTGGGTGGCTACACCTTC.

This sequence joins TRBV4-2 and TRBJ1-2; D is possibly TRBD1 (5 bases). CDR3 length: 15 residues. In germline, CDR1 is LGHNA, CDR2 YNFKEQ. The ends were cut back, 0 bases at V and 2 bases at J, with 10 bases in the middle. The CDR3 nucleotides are TGTGCCAGCAGCCAAGATTGGCAGGGAAACTATGGCTACACCTTC. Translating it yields CASSQDWQGNYGYTF.

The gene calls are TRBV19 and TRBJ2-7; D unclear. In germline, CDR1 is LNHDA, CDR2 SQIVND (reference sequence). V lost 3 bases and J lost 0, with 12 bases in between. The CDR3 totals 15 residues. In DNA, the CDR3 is TGTGCCAGTAGTATTACTACGGAACGCTCCTACGAGCAGTACTTC. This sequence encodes CASSITTERSYEQYF.

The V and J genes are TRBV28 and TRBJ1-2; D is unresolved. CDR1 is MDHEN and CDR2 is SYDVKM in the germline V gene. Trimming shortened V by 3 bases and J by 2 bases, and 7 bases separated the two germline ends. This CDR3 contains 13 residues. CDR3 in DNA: TGTGCCAGCAGTTTTGTTGAGAACTATGGCTACACCTTC. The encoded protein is CASSFVENYGYTF.

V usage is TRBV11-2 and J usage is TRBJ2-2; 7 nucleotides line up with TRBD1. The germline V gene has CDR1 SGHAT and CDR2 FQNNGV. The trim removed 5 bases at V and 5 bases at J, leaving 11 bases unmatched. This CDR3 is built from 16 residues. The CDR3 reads CASSLMKDRPTGELFF. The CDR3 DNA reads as TGTGCCAGCAGCCTAATGAAGGACAGGCCAACCGGGGAGCTGTTTTTT.

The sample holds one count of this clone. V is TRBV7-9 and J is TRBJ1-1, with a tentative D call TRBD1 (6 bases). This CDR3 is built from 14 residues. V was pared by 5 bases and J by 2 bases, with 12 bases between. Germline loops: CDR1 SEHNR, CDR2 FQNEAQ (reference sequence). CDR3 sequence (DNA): TGTGCCAGCAGCCATCCGGACAGAAACACTGAAGCTTTCTTT. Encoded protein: CASSHPDRNTEAFF.